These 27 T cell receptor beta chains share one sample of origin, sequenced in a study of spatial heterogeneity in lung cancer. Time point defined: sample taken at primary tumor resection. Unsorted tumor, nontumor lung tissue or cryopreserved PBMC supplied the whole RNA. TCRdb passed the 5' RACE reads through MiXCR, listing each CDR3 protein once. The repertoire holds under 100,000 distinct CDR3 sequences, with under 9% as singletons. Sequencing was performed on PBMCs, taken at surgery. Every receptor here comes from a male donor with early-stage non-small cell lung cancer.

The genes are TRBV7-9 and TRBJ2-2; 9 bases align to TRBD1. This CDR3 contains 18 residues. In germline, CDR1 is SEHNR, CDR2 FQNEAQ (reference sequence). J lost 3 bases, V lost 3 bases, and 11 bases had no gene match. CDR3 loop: CASSFALTGGEDTGELFF. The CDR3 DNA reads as TGTGCCAGCAGCTTCGCCCTGACAGGGGGAGAGGACACCGGGGAGCTGTTTTTT. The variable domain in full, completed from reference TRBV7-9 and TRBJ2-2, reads DTGVSQNPRHKITKRGQNVTFRCDPISEHNRLYWYRQTLGQGPEFLTYFQNEAQLEKSRLLSDRFSAERPKGSFSTLEIQRTEQGDSAMYLCASSFALTGGEDTGELFFGEGSRLTVL.

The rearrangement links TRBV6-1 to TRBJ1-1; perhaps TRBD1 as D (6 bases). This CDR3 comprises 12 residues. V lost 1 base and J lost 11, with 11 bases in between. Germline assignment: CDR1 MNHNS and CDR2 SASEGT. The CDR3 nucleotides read TGTGCCAGCAGTGAAGGACAGGATCGCGCTTTCTTT. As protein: CASSEGQDRAFF.

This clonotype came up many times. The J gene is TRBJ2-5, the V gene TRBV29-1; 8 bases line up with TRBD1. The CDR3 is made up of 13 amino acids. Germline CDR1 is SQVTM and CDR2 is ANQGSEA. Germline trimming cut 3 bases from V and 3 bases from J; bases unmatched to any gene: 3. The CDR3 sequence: CSVEDRVKETQYF. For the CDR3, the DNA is TGCAGCGTTGAGGACAGGGTAAAAGAGACCCAGTACTTC.

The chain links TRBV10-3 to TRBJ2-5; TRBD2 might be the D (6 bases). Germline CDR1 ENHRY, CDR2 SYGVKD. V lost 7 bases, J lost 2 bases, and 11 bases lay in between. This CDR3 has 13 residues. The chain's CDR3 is CAITRDLQETQYF. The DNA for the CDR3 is TGTGCCATCACCCGGGACTTACAAGAGACCCAGTACTTC.

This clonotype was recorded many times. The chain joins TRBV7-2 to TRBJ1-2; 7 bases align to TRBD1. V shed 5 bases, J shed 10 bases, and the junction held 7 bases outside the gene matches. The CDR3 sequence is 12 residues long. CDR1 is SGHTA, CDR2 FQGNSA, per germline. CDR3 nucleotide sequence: TGTGCCAGCAGCCAGGGACAGTTTGTCTACACCTTC. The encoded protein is CASSQGQFVYTF. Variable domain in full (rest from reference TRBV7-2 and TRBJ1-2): GAGVSQSPSNKVTEKGKDVELRCDPISGHTALYWYRQSLGQGLEFLIYFQGNSAPDKSGLPSDRFSAERTGGSVSTLTIQRTQQEDSAVYLCASSQGQFVYTFGSGTRLTVV.

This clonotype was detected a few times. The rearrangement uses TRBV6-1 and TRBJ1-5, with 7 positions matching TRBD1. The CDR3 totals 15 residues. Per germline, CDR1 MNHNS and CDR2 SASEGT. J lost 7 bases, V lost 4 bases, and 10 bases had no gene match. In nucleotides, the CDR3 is TGTGCCAGCAGTGTATCCCGGACAGGATTCCAGCCCCAGCATTTT. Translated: CASSVSRTGFQPQHF.

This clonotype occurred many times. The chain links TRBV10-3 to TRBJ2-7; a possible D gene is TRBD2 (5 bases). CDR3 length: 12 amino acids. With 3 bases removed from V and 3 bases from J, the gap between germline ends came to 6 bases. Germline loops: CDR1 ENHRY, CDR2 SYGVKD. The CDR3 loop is CAISDRGYEQYF. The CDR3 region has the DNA TGTGCCATCAGTGATCGGGGCTACGAGCAGTACTTC.

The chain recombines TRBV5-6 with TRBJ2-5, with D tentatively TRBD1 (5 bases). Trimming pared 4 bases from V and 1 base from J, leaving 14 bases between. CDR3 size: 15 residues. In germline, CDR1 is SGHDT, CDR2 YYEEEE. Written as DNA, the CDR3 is TGTGCCAGCAGCGGAGTAAGGGGCAGCCAAGAGACCCAGTACTTC. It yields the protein CASSGVRGSQETQYF.

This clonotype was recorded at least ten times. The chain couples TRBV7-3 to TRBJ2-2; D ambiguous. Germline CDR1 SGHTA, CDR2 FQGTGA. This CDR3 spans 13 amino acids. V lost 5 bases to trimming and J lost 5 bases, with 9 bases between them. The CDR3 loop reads CASSIDWTGELFF. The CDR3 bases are TGTGCCAGCAGCATCGACTGGACCGGGGAGCTGTTTTTT.

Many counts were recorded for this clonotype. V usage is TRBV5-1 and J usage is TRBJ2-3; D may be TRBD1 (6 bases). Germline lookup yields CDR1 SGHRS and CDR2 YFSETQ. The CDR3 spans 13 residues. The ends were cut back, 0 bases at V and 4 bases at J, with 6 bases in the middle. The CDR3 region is CASSLEGADTQYF. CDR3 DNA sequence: TGCGCCAGCAGCTTGGAGGGGGCAGATACGCAGTATTTT. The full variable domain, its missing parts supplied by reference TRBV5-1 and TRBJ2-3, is KAGVTQTPRYLIKTRGQQVTLSCSPISGHRSVSWYQQTPGQGLQFLFEYFSETQRNKGNFPGRFSGRQFSNSRSEMNVSTLELGDSALYLCASSLEGADTQYFGPGTRLTVL.

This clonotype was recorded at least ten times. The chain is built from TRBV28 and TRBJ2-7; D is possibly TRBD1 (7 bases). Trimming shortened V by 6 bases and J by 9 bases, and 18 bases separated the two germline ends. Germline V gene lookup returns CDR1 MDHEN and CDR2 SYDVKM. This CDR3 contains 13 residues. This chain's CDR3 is CASRGPDREVQYF. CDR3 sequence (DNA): TGTGCCAGCAGAGGACCCGACAGGGAGGTGCAGTACTTC.

CDR3 coding DNA: TGTGCCAGCAGTTCACTCGTCGACGGGAATGAGCAGTTCTTC. This sequence encodes CASSSLVDGNEQFF. The chain joins TRBV12-3 or TRBV12-4 to TRBJ2-1; D is uncertain. V lost 4 bases and J lost 7, with 14 bases in between. CDR3 length: 14 amino acids.

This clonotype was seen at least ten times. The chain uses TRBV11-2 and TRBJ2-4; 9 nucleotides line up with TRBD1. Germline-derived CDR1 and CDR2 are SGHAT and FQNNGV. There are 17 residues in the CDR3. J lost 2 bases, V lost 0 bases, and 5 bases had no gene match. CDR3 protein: CASSLDRTGATKNIQYF. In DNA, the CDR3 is TGTGCCAGCAGCTTAGATCGGACAGGGGCTACCAAAAACATTCAGTACTTC.

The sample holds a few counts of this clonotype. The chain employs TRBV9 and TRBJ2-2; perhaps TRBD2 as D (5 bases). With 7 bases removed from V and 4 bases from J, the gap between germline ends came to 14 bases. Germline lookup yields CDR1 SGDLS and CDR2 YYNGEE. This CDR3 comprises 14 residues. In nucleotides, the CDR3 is TGTGCCAGCGGTGAGGGCCGGCGCACCGGGGAGCTGTTTTTT. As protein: CASGEGRRTGELFF.

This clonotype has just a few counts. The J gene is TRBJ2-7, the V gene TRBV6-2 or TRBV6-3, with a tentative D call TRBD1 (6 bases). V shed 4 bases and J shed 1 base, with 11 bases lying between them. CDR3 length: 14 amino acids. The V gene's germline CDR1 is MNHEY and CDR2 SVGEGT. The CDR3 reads CASSLRQVSYEQYF. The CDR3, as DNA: TGTGCCAGCAGTTTACGACAGGTGTCCTACGAGCAGTACTTC.

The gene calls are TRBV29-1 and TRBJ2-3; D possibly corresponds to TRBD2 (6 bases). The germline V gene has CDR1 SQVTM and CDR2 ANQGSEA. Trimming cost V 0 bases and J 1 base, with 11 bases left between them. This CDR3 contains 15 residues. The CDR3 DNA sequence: TGCAGCGTTGAAGATACGGGAGAGGGCACAGATACGCAGTATTTT. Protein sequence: CSVEDTGEGTDTQYF.

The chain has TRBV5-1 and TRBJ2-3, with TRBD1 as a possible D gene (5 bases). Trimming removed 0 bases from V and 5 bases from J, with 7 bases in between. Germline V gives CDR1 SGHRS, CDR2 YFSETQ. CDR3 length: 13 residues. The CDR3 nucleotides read TGCGCCAGCAGCTTGGCAGGGAAAGATACGCAGTATTTT. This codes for CASSLAGKDTQYF.

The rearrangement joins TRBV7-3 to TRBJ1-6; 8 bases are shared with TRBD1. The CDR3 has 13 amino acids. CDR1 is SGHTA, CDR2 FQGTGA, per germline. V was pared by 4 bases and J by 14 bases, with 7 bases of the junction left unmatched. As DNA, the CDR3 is TGTGCCAGCAGCTCCGGGACAGGTGGGACCCTCCACTTT. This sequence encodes CASSSGTGGTLHF.

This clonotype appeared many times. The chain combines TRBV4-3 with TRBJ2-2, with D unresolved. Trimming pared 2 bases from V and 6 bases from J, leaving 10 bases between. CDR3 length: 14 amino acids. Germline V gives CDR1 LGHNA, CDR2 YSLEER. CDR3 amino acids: CASSQLGWAGELFF. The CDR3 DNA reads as TGCGCCAGCAGCCAATTAGGGTGGGCCGGGGAGCTGTTTTTT.

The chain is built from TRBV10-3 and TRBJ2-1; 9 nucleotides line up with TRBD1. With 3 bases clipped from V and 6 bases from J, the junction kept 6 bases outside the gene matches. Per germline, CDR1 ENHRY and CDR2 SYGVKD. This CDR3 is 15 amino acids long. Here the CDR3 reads CAISERDRAGNEQFF. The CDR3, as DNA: TGTGCCATCAGTGAAAGGGACAGGGCTGGCAATGAGCAGTTCTTC.

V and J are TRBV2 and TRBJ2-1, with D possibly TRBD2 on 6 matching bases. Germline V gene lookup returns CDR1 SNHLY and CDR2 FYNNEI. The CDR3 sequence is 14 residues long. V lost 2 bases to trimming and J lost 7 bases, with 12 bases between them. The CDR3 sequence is CASSETRGVNEQFF. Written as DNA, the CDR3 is TGTGCCAGCAGTGAAACCCGCGGGGTAAATGAGCAGTTCTTC.

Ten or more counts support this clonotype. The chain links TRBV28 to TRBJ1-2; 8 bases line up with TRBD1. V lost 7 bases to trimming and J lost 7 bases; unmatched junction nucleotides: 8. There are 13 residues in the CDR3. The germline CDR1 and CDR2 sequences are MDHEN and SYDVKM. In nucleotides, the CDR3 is TGTGCCAGCATTTCAGGGGGCGCAGGTGGCTACACCTTC. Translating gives CASISGGAGGYTF.

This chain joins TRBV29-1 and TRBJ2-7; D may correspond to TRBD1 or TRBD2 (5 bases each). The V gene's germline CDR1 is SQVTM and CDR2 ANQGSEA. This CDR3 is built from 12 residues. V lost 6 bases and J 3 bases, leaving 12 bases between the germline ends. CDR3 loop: CSVSEGYYEQYF. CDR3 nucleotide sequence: TGCAGCGTCTCCGAGGGGTACTACGAGCAGTACTTC.

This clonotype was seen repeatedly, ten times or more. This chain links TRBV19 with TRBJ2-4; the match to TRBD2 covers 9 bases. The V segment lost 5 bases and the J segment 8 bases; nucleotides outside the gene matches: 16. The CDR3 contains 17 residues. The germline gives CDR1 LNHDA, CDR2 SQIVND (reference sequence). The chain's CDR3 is CASSPSGLALPLDIQYF. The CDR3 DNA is TGTGCCAGTAGTCCATCGGGACTAGCACTTCCCCTAGACATTCAGTACTTC. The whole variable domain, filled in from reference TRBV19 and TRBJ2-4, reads DGGITQSPKYLFRKEGQNVTLSCEQNLNHDAMYWYRQDPGQGLRLIYYSQIVNDFQKGDIAEGYSVSREKKESFPLTVTSAQKNPTAFYLCASSPSGLALPLDIQYFGAGTRLSVL.

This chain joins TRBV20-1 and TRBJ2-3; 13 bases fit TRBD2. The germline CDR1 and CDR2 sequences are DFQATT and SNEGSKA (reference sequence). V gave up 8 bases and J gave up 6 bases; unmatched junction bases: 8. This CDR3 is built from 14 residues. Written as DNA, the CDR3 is TGCAGTCAAAAACTAGCGGGAGGGCAGGATACGCAGTATTTT. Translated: CSQKLAGGQDTQYF.

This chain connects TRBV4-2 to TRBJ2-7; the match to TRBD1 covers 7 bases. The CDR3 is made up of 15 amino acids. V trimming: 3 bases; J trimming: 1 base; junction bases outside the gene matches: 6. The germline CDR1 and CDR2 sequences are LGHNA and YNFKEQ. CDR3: CASSHLPGQSYEQYF. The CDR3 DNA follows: TGTGCCAGCAGCCACCTCCCGGGACAGTCCTACGAGCAGTACTTC.

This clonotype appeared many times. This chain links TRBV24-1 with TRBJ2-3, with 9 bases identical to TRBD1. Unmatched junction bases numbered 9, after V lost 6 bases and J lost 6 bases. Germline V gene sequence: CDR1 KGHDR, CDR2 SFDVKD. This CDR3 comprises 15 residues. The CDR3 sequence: CATSPGGTGKDTQYF. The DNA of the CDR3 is TGTGCCACCAGTCCCGGGGGGACAGGGAAGGATACGCAGTATTTT.